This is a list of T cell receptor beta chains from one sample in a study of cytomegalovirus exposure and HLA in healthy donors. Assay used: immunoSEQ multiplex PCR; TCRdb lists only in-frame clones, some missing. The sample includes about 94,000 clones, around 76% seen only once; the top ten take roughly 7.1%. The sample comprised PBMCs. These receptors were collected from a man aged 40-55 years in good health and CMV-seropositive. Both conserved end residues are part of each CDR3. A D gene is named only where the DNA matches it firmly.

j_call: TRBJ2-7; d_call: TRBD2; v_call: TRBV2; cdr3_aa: CASSDKAGGSEQYF; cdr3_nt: TGTGCCAGCAGTGACAAGGCCGGGGGGTCCGAGCAGTACTTC
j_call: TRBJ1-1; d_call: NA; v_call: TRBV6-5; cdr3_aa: CASRQGSTEAFF; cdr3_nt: TGTGCCAGCAGACAGGGATCCACTGAAGCTTTCTTT
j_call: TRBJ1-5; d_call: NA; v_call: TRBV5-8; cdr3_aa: CASSLSGTQHF; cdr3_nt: TGTGCCAGCAGCTTGTCAGGGACCCAGCATTTT
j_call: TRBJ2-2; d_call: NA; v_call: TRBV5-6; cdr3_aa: CASTLEGGTRTGELFF; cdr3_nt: TGTGCCAGCACCCTGGAGGGGGGGACTCGAACTGGGGAGCTGTTTTTT
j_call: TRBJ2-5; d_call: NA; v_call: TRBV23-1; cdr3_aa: CASSPPTGGETQYF; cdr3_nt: TGCGCCAGCAGTCCACCGACAGGAGGCGAGACCCAGTACTTC
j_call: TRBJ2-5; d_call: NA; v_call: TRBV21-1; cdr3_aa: CASSKRGLAGTETETQYF; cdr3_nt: TGTGCCAGCAGCAAACGCGGGTTGGCCGGGACAGAGACAGAGACCCAGTACTTC
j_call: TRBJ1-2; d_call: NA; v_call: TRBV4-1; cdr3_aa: CASSPGSGYTF; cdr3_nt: TGCGCCAGCAGCCCGGGGAGTGGCTACACCTTC
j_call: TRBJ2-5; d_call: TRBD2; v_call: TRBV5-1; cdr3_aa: CASSLSGGQETQYF; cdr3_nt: TGCGCCAGCAGCCTTAGCGGGGGCCAAGAGACCCAGTACTTC
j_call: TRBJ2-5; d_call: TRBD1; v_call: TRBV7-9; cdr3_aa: CASSPKLGTGGQETQYF; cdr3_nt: TGTGCCAGCAGCCCGAAGTTAGGGACAGGGGGGCAAGAGACCCAGTACTTC
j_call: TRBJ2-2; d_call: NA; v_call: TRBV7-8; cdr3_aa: CASSLGLSNTGELFF; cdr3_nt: TGTGCCAGCAGCTTAGGACTTTCGAACACCGGGGAGCTGTTTTTT
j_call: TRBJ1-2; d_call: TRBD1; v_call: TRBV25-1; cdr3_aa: CASSEQGGQGYYGYTF; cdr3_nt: TGTGCCAGCAGTGAACAAGGGGGACAGGGTTACTATGGCTACACCTTC
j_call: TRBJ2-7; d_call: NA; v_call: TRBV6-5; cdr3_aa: CASSYSPTYEQYF; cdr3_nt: TGTGCCAGCAGTTACTCTCCAACCTACGAGCAGTACTTC
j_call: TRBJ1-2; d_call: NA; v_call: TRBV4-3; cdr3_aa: CASSQDRGGAPYGYTF; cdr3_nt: TGCGCCAGCAGCCAAGATCGAGGGGGAGCCCCCTATGGCTACACCTTC